This record concerns one T cell receptor beta chain sequence. V was clipped by 1 base and J by 2 bases, with 11 bases between them. Germline CDR1 KGHSH, CDR2 LQKENI. This CDR3 is 16 amino acids long. This record belongs to a study of blood T cell repertoires in COVID-19. Turning to the study itself: From T cells, B-cell-depleted T cells, or PBMCs came the material, which was cDNA or gDNA.

Original methodology: Reference gene primers were amplified, and this amplification served to estimate nucleated cell counts. The protocol was immunoSEQ multiplex PCR, while the TCRdb copy is restricted to in-frame clones and leaves out a portion. V, J and clone size were drawn from that table, and D and trimming were deduced from the DNA. The repertoire holds over 80,000 clones, approximately 86% seen once, with about a tenth in the top ten. The chain combines TRBV18 with TRBJ2-2; D unresolved. Sequencing used peripheral blood. The source is a man in his fifties or sixties with acute or convalescent COVID-19. The CDR3 sequence is CASSPRSQTNTGELFF. CDR3 bases: TGTGCCAGCTCACCACGGAGCCAAACAAACACCGGGGAGCTGTTTTTT.